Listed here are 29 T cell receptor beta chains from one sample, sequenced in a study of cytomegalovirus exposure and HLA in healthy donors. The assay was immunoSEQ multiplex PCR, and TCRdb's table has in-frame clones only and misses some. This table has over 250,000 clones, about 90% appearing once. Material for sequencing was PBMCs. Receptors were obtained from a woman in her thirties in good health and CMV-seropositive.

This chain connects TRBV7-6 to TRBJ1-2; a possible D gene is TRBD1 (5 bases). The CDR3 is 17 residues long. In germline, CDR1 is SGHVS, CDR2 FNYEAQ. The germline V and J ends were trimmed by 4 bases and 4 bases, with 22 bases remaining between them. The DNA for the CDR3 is TGTGCCAGCAGCTACTATTACACCGGACTGGGGGGCTATGGCTACACCTTC. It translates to CASSYYYTGLGGYGYTF.

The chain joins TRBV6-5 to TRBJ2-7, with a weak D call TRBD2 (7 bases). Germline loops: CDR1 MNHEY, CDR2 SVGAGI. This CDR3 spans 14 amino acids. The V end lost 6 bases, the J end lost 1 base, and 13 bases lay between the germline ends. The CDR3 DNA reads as TGTGCCAGCAGGGGGCGGGGGCCGTCCTACGAGCAGTACTTC. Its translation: CASRGRGPSYEQYF.

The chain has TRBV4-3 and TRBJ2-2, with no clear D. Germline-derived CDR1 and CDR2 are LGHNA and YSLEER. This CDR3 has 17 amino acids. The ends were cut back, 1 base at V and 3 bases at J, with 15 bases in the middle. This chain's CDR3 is CASSQALKWADTGELFF. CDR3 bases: TGCGCCAGCAGCCAAGCCCTAAAGTGGGCGGACACCGGGGAGCTGTTTTTT.

CDR3 amino acids: CASSSPGTSGRAWSRSGELFF. In DNA, the CDR3 is TGTGCCAGCAGTTCTCCCGGGACTAGCGGGAGGGCCTGGTCACGTTCCGGGGAGCTGTTTTTT. V is TRBV27 and J is TRBJ2-2; 16 nucleotides line up with TRBD2. V lost 4 bases, J lost 6 bases, and 17 bases stayed unmatched. The V gene's germline CDR1 is MNHEY and CDR2 SMNVEV (reference sequence). The length of the CDR3 is 21 residues.

CDR3 nucleotide sequence: TGTGCCAGCGGAACCGGAGGAGGAAAAAACATTCAGTACTTC. Amino acids: CASGTGGGKNIQYF. J is TRBJ2-4 and V is TRBV27; D might be TRBD2 (5 bases). Trimming took 8 bases from V and 4 from J, leaving 15 bases between them. Germline V gene data show CDR1 as MNHEY and CDR2 as SMNVEV (reference sequence). This CDR3 has 14 amino acids.

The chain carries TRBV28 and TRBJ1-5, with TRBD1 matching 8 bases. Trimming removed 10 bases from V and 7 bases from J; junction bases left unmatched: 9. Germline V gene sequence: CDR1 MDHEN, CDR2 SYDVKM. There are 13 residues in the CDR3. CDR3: CANGQGATQPQHF. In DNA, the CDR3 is TGTGCCAATGGACAGGGCGCCACACAGCCCCAGCATTTT.

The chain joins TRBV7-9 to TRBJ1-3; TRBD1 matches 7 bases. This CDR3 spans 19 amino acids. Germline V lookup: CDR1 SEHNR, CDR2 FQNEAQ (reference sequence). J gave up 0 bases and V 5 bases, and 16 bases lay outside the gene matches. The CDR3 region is CASSHYEKTGLVSGNTIYF. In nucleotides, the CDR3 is TGTGCCAGCAGCCACTATGAAAAGACAGGGTTGGTCTCTGGAAACACCATATATTTT.

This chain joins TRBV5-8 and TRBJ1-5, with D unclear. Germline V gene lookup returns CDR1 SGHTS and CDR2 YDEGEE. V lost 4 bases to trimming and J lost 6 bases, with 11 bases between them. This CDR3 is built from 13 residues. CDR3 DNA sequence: TGTGCCAGCAGCGGCGACTCTTTTCAGCCCCAGCATTTT. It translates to CASSGDSFQPQHF.

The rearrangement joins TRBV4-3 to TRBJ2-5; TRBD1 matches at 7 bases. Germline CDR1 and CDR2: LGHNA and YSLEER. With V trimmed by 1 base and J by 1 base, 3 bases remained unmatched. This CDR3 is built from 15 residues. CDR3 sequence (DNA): TGCGCCAGCAGCCAAGCGACAGGGACCCAAGAGACCCAGTACTTC. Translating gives CASSQATGTQETQYF.

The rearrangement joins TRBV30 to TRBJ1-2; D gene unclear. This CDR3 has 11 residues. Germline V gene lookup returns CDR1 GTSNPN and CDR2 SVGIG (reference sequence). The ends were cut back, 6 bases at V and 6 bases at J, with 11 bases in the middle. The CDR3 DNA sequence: TGTGCCTGTGCCTCTCGCGATGGCTACACCTTC. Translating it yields CACASRDGYTF. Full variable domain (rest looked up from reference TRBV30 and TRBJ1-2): SQTIHQWPATLVQPVGSPLSLECTVEGTSNPNLYWYRQAAGRGLQLLFYSVGIGQISSEVPQNLSASRPQDRQFILSSKKLLLSDSGFYLCACASRDGYTFGSGTRLTVV.

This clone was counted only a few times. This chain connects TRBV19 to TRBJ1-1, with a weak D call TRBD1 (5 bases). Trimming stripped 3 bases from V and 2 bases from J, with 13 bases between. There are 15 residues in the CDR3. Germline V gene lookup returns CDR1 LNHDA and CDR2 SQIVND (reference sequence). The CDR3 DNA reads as TGTGCCAGTAGTATGTTGGCTGGGGCCAACACTGAAGCTTTCTTT. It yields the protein CASSMLAGANTEAFF.

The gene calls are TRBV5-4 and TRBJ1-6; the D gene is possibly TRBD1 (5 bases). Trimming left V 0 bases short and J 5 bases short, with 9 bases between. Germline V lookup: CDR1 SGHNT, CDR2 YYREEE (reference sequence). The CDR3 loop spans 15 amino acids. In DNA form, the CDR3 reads TGTGCCAGCAGCTTGGATCGGGGGAATAATTCACCCCTCCACTTT. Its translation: CASSLDRGNNSPLHF.

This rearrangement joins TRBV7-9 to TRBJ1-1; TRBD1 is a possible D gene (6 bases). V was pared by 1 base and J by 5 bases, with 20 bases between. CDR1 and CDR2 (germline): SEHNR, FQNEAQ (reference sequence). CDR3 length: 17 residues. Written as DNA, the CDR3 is TGTGCCAGCAGCTTAGTAAGGACGACGGGAAGGGGGACTGAAGCTTTCTTT. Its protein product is CASSLVRTTGRGTEAFF.

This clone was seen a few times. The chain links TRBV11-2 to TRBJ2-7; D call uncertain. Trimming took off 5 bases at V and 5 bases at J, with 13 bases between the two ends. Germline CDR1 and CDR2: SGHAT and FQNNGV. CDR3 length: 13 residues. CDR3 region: CASSPLGPHEQYF. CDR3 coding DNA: TGTGCCAGCAGCCCGCTAGGCCCCCACGAGCAGTACTTC.

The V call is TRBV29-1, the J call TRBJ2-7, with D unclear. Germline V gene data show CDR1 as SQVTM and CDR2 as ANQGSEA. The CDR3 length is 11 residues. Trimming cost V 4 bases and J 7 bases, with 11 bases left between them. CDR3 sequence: CSVGGMGEQYF. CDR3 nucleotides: TGCAGCGTTGGGGGAATGGGGGAGCAGTACTTC.

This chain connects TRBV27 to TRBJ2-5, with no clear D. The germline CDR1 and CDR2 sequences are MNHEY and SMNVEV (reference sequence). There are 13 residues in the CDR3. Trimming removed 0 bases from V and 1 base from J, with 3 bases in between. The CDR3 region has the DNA TGTGCCAGCAGTTTATCATCCCAAGAGACCCAGTACTTC. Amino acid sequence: CASSLSSQETQYF.

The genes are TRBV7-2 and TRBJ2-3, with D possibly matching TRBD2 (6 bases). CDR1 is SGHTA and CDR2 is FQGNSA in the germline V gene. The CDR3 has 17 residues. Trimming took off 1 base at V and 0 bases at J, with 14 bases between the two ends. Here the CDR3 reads CASSLDPGTPSTDTQYF. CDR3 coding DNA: TGTGCCAGCAGCTTAGACCCCGGGACTCCTAGCACAGATACGCAGTATTTT.

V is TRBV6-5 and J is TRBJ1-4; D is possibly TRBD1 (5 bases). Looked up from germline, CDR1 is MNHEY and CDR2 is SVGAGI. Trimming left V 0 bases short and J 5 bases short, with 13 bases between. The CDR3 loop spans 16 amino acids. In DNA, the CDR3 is TGTGCCAGCAGTTACTCCGACAGACCCCTGAATGAAAAACTGTTTTTT. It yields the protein CASSYSDRPLNEKLFF.

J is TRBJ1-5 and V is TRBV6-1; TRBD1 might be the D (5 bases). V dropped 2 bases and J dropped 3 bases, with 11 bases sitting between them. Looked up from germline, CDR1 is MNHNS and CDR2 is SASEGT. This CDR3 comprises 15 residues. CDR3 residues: CASSEFGAVNQPQHF. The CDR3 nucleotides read TGTGCCAGCAGTGAATTTGGGGCAGTCAATCAGCCCCAGCATTTT.

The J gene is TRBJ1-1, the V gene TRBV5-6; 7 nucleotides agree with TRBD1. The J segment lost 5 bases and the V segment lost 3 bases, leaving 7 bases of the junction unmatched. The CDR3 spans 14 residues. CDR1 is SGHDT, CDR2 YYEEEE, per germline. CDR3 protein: CASSSDRIGTEAFF. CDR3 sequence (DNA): TGTGCCAGCAGCTCGGACAGGATAGGGACTGAAGCTTTCTTT.

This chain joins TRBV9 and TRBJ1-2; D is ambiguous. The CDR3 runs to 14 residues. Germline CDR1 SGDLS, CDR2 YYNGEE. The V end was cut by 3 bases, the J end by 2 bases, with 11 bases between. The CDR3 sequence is CASSGGSSNYGYTF. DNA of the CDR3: TGTGCCAGCAGCGGAGGAAGCTCGAACTATGGCTACACCTTC.

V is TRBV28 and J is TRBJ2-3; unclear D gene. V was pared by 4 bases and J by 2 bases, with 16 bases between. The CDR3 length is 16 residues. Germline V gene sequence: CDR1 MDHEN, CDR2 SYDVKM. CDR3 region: CASSSPGSSYTDTQYF. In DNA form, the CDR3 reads TGTGCCAGCAGTTCCCCGGGCAGCTCCTACACAGATACGCAGTATTTT.

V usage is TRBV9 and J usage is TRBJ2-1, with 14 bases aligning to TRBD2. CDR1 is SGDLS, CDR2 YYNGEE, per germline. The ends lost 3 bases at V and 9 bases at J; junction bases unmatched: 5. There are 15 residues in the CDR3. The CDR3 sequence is CASSDGTSGSGEQFF. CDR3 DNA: TGTGCCAGCAGCGATGGGACTAGCGGGAGTGGTGAGCAGTTCTTC.

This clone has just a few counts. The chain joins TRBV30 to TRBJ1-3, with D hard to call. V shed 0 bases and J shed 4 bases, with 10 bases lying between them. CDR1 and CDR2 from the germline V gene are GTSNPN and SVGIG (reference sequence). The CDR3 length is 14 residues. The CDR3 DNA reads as TGTGCCTGGAGTGTAGGAGGGCTGGGAAACACCATATATTTT. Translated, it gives CAWSVGGLGNTIYF.

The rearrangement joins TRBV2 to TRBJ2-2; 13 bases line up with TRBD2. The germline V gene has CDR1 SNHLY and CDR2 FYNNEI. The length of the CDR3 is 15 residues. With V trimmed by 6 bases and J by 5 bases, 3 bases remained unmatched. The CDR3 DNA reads TGTGCCAGCAGACTAGCGGGGGGGCCGACCGGGGAGCTGTTTTTT. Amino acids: CASRLAGGPTGELFF.

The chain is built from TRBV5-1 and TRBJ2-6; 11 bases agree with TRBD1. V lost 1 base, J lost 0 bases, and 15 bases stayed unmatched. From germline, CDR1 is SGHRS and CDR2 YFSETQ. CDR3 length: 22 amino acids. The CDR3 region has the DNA TGCGCCAGCAGCTTGAGGCCTGGGACAGGGGGTCCCTCCCTCTCTGGGGCCAACGTCCTGACTTTC. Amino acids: CASSLRPGTGGPSLSGANVLTF.

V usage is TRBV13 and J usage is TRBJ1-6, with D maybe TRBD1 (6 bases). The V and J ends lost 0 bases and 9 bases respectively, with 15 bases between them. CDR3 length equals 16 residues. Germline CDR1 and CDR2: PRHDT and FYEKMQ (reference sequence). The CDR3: CASSLGLKGQGSPLHF. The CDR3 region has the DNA TGTGCCAGCAGCTTAGGCCTCAAGGGACAAGGTTCACCCCTCCACTTT. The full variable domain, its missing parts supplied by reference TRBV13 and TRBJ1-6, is AAGVIQSPRHLIKEKRETATLKCYPIPRHDTVYWYQQGPGQDPQFLISFYEKMQSDKGSIPDRFSAQQFSDYHSELNMSSLELGDSALYFCASSLGLKGQGSPLHFGNGTRLTVT.

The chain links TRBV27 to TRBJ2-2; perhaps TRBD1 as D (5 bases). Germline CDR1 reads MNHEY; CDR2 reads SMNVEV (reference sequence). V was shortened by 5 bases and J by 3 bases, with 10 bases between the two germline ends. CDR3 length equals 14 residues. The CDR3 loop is CASSKDSYTGELFF. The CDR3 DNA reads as TGTGCCAGCAGTAAAGACAGTTACACCGGGGAGCTGTTTTTT.

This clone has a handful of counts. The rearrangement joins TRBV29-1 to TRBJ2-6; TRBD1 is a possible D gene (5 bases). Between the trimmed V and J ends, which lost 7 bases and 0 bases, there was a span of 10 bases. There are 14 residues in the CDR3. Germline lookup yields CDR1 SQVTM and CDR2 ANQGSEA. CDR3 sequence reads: CSARQPSGANVLTF. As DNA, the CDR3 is TGCAGCGCCCGACAGCCCTCTGGGGCCAACGTCCTGACTTTC.